The 21 T cell receptor beta chains given below trace back to one sample, sequenced in a study of blood T cell repertoires in COVID-19. Generated by immunoSEQ multiplex PCR, the TCRdb table keeps only in-frame clones and is missing some. Counted here are about 300,000 clones, approximately 85% occurring once; the ten biggest clones make up 10% to 15%. The source material was peripheral blood. These receptors were taken from a human donor in a cohort sampled during active COVID-19.

The chain uses TRBV23-1 and TRBJ1-6, with a weak D call TRBD1 (6 bases). TRBV23-1 is an ORF, with its function uncertain. There are 22 residues in the CDR3. V was clipped by 0 bases and J by 4 bases, with 28 bases between them. The CDR3 DNA reads as TGCGCCAGCAGTCAATCGGCCCGGCGGGGGGCGAGGGGGGGAATTTATAATTCACCCCTCCACTTT. It yields the protein CASSQSARRGARGGIYNSPLHF.

The chain joins TRBV7-2 to TRBJ2-2; D perhaps matches TRBD1 (6 bases). The CDR3 is 15 residues long. The V gene lost 8 bases and the J gene lost 12 bases, with 25 bases spanning the gap. Germline V gives CDR1 SGHTA, CDR2 FQGNSA. As DNA, the CDR3 is TGTGCCAGCCGCCCCGGTGCGATAAAAGGGGGAAAGCTGTTTTTT. It codes for CASRPGAIKGGKLFF.

This clone appeared a single time. The chain is built from TRBV21-1 and TRBJ2-5; the DNA was not used to check the table's D call, TRBD1. TRBV21-1 corresponds to a pseudogene. This CDR3 has 18 amino acids. CDR3 amino acids: CASSHQPKHAGQIKTQYF. Written as DNA, the CDR3 is TGTGCCAGCAGCCACCAACCTAAACACGCGGGACAGATAAAGACCCAGTACTTC.

This rearrangement joins TRBV6-6 to TRBJ1-4, with D possibly matching TRBD1 (6 bases). Per germline, CDR1 MNHNY and CDR2 SVGAGI (reference sequence). V lost 7 bases, J lost 8 bases, and 17 bases lay in between. The CDR3 extends over 14 amino acids. The CDR3 here is CASTLRGAREKLFF. The CDR3 DNA follows: TGTGCCAGCACATTGCGGGGGGCTAGGGAAAAACTGTTTTTT.

The rearrangement links TRBV6-6 to TRBJ2-2, with D possibly matching TRBD2 (7 bases). CDR1 is MNHNY, CDR2 SVGAGI, per germline (reference sequence). The CDR3 loop spans 16 amino acids. Trimming stripped 4 bases from V and 6 bases from J, with 18 bases between. The CDR3 is CASSWGRQAGAGELFF. DNA of the CDR3: TGTGCCAGCAGTTGGGGCCGACAGGCGGGAGCCGGGGAGCTGTTTTTT.

The chain combines TRBV3-1 (or the pseudogene TRBV3-2) with TRBJ2-3, with 11 nucleotides matching TRBD2. With 4 bases clipped from V and 4 bases from J, the junction kept 1 base outside the gene matches. The CDR3 length is 14 residues. CDR1 is LGHDT, CDR2 YNNKEL, per germline (reference sequence). The CDR3 here is CASSLAGGADTQYF. The DNA of the CDR3 is TGTGCCAGCAGCCTAGCGGGAGGGGCAGATACGCAGTATTTT.

The sample holds a few counts of this clone. The chain links TRBV7-2 to TRBJ1-6; 11 bases match TRBD1. From germline, CDR1 is SGHTA and CDR2 FQGNSA. The V segment lost 3 bases and the J segment 9 bases; nucleotides outside the gene matches: 4. This CDR3 is 15 amino acids long. As DNA, the CDR3 is TGTGCCAGCAGCTTGGACAGGGGGCTTACTTCACCCCTCCACTTT. Amino acid sequence: CASSLDRGLTSPLHF.

V and J are TRBV19 and TRBJ1-5, with D maybe TRBD1 (5 bases). Germline CDR1 and CDR2: LNHDA and SQIVND (reference sequence). Trimming took 6 bases from V and 2 from J, leaving 26 bases between them. The CDR3 loop spans 19 amino acids. The CDR3 spells CASSRWGSFAPGGNQPQHF. The CDR3 bases are TGTGCCAGTAGCCGATGGGGGTCTTTCGCCCCGGGGGGCAATCAGCCCCAGCATTTT.

As for this clone: This sample also contains other DNA sequences that code for the same CDR3. V usage is TRBV7-2 and J usage is TRBJ2-2; a weak D match, TRBD2 (6 bases). Between the trimmed V and J ends, which lost 0 bases and 4 bases, there was a span of 6 bases. CDR1 and CDR2 (germline): SGHTA, FQGNSA. This CDR3 is built from 14 residues. The CDR3 here is CASSLAGGTGELFF. DNA of the CDR3: TGTGCCAGCAGCTTAGCGGGAGGCACCGGGGAGCTGTTTTTT.

The V call is TRBV30, the J call TRBJ1-6; D gene uncertain. Trimming took 3 bases from V and 9 from J, leaving 18 bases between them. The CDR3 runs to 15 residues. Germline CDR1 GTSNPN, CDR2 SVGIG (reference sequence). The CDR3 nucleotides read TGTGCCTGGAGAAATGCAGATCTCCTAGGTTCACCCCTCCACTTT. Its translation is CAWRNADLLGSPLHF.

The rearrangement uses TRBV6-2 or TRBV6-3 and TRBJ2-7; 7 nucleotides agree with TRBD2. The length of the CDR3 is 14 residues. With 4 bases clipped from V and 2 bases from J, the junction kept 5 bases outside the gene matches. In germline, CDR1 is MNHEY, CDR2 SVGEGT. CDR3 amino acids: CASSFYGRTYEQYF. CDR3 nucleotide sequence: TGTGCCAGCAGTTTCTACGGGAGGACCTACGAGCAGTACTTC.

The chain recombines TRBV19 with TRBJ2-4; the match to TRBD2 covers 10 bases. The V gene end was trimmed by 3 bases and the J gene end by 7 bases; junction bases not matched to a gene: 6. Germline V gene sequence: CDR1 LNHDA, CDR2 SQIVND (reference sequence). This CDR3 is 15 amino acids long. CDR3 in DNA: TGTGCCAGTAGTATGGCTAGCGGGAGCGGGAACATTCAGTACTTC. Protein product: CASSMASGSGNIQYF.

The chain links TRBV6-5 to TRBJ1-2, with D possibly TRBD1 on 6 matching bases. This CDR3 is 14 amino acids long. Trimming removed 2 bases at V and 6 bases at J, with 13 bases between. The germline CDR1 and CDR2 sequences are MNHEY and SVGAGI. Written as DNA, the CDR3 is TGTGCCAGCAGTTACGCAGCCAGGGGACATGGCTACACCTTC. Its translation is CASSYAARGHGYTF.

The gene calls are TRBV2 and TRBJ2-1; D possibly corresponds to TRBD1 (5 bases). V was clipped by 6 bases and J by 4 bases, with 13 bases between them. The germline V gene encodes CDR1 SNHLY and CDR2 FYNNEI. CDR3 length equals 14 residues. CDR3 sequence reads: CASRAGFYYNEQFF. The CDR3 region has the DNA TGTGCCAGCAGGGCAGGGTTTTATTACAATGAGCAGTTCTTC.

The chain couples TRBV5-1 to TRBJ1-3; D is ambiguous. V lost 2 bases and J lost 0, with 12 bases in between. The CDR3 consists of 16 residues. CDR1 SGHRS and CDR2 YFSETQ come from the germline V gene. The CDR3 DNA follows: TGCGCCAGCAGCTTTGACTCCCAGAGCTCTGGAAACACCATATATTTT. This codes for CASSFDSQSSGNTIYF. Combining the CDR3 with reference TRBV5-1 and TRBJ1-3 gives the whole variable domain KAGVTQTPRYLIKTRGQQVTLSCSPISGHRSVSWYQQTPGQGLQFLFEYFSETQRNKGNFPGRFSGRQFSNSRSEMNVSTLELGDSALYLCASSFDSQSSGNTIYFGEGSWLTVV.

Of note for this clone: It may be a read error: a sequence one base away is much more abundant. The chain uses TRBV3-1 (or the pseudogene TRBV3-2) and TRBJ1-1; no definite D call. Looked up from germline, CDR1 is LGHDT and CDR2 is YNNKEL (reference sequence). This CDR3 is built from 13 residues. V dropped 4 bases and J dropped 4 bases, with 10 bases sitting between them. CDR3 in amino acids: CASSREKSTEAFF. The CDR3 coding sequence is TGTGCCAGCAGCCGTGAGAAGAGCACTGAAGCTTTCTTT.

The chain joins TRBV5-1 to TRBJ2-7; TRBD1 aligns across 9 bases. The CDR3 has 13 residues. Germline values: CDR1 SGHRS, CDR2 YFSETQ. After removal of 4 bases from V and 6 bases from J, the junction contained 5 bases not matched to a gene. CDR3 nucleotide sequence: TGCGCCAGCAGCGTTGGGACAGGGTTCGAGCAGTACTTC. It specifies CASSVGTGFEQYF.

This clone was seen many times. Other DNA sequences within the sample encode an identical CDR3. V is TRBV28 and J is TRBJ1-2; TRBD1 matches at 7 bases. V lost 3 bases to trimming and J lost 2 bases; unmatched junction nucleotides: 0. Germline values: CDR1 MDHEN, CDR2 SYDVKM. This CDR3 contains 13 residues. The DNA for the CDR3 is TGTGCCAGCAGTTTGACAGGGAACTATGGCTACACCTTC. Encoded protein: CASSLTGNYGYTF.

The CDR3 protein is CASSPRTGTTEAFF. The CDR3 DNA is TGTGCCAGCAGCCCCAGGACAGGGACCACTGAAGCTTTCTTT. This rearrangement joins TRBV6-5 to TRBJ1-1, with 8 nucleotides matching TRBD1. CDR3 length: 14 residues. The V gene end was trimmed by 6 bases and the J gene end by 4 bases; junction bases not matched to a gene: 7. Per germline, CDR1 MNHEY and CDR2 SVGAGI.

The chain combines TRBV2 with TRBJ2-1, with 9 bases identical to TRBD2. The CDR3 length is 14 residues. Unmatched junction bases numbered 7, after V lost 8 bases and J lost 5 bases. The germline V gene encodes CDR1 SNHLY and CDR2 FYNNEI. The CDR3 nucleotides are TGTGCCAGCGGGCGGGAGGGCCTCAACAATGAGCAGTTCTTC. It is translated as CASGREGLNNEQFF.

The table lists this clone with a count of one. The chain joins TRBV19 to TRBJ2-1; a weak D match, TRBD2 (5 bases). V was pared by 7 bases and J by 5 bases, with 24 bases between. This CDR3 spans 17 amino acids. From germline, CDR1 is LNHDA and CDR2 SQIVND (reference sequence). For the CDR3, the DNA is TGTGCCAGTACTGCAACATACACGAGGGAGAGCCACAATGAGCAGTTCTTC. It specifies CASTATYTRESHNEQFF.